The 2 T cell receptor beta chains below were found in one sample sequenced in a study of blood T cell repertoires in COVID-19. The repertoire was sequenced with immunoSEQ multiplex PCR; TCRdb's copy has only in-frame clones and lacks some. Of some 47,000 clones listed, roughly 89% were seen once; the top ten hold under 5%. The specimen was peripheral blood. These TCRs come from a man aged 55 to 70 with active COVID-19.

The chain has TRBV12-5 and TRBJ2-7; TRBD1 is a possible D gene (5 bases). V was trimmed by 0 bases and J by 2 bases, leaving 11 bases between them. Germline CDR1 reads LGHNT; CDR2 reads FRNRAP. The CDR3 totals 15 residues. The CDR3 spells CASGLVRRQPYEQYF. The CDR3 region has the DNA TGTGCTAGTGGTTTGGTACGAAGACAGCCCTACGAGCAGTACTTC.

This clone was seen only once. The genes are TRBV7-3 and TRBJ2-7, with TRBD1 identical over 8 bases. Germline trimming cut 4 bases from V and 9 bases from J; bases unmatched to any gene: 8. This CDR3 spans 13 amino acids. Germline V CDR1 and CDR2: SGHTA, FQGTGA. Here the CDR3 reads CASSSGQGRRQYF. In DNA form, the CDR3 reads TGTGCCAGCAGCTCCGGACAGGGCAGACGGCAGTACTTC.